This entry features one T cell receptor beta chain sequence. No antigen is known for it. TCRdb called the reads again in MiXCR, with one record for every CDR3 protein. This table has under 600,000 distinct CDR3 sequences, more than 15% appearing once. The data belong to a study of T cell repertoires in cytomegalovirus infection. Across the study: Signatures in public TCR beta sequences pointed to both CMV infection and matching HLA type.

Overall study results and limits: Identification of carriers of CMV plus the relevant HLA was performed using cumulative public TCR beta family frequency.

Between the trimmed V and J ends, which lost 5 bases and 6 bases, there was a span of 11 bases. The germline V gene has CDR1 MDHEN and CDR2 SYDVKM. This CDR3 has 12 residues. J is TRBJ2-7 and V is TRBV28; D is unresolved. The specimen sequenced was CD8+ T cells from PBMCs. The source of this sequence is a human donor in good health (CMV status not recorded). Some clones in this sample may be carry-over from other donors' samples. The CDR3 spells CASSGPPVEQYF. The CDR3, as DNA: TGTGCCAGCAGTGGGCCGCCGGTCGAGCAGTACTTC.